This TCR beta chain was captured in a study of T cells in women clearing cervical HPV infection. A word on this clone: The CDR3 end falls 3 residues outside the read, so it is completed with the germline J gene.

There are 15 residues in the CDR3. The germline V gene encodes CDR1 DFQATT and CDR2 SNEGSKA (reference sequence). The protocol was immunoSEQ multiplex PCR, while the TCRdb copy is restricted to in-frame clones and leaves out a portion. The sample has roughly 14,000 clones; the top ten hold around 8%. This receptor was identified in a woman aged 18 to 75 with a cervical HPV16 infection that either progressed to CIN3+ or cleared (not recorded which). This rearrangement joins TRBV20-1 to TRBJ2-3; TRBD1 might be the D (6 bases). Sequenced input: blood buffy coat. The chain's CDR3 is CSARATGHSNQPQYF. The CDR3 bases that were read are TGCAGTGCTAGAGCCACAGGGCATAGCAATCAGCCG.